A single sample is the source of the 5 T cell receptor beta chains below, sequenced in a study of blood T cells in healthy people across ages. Alongside a J-beta primer mix, a sample-barcoded 5' primer served in a second PCR lasting roughly 6 to 11 cycles. TCRdb re-derived calls from the 5' RACE reads in MiXCR, one entry per CDR3 protein. The repertoire holds roughly 1 million distinct CDR3 sequences, with approximately 25% as singletons. This sample also belongs to another study, concerning T cells of mothers and their children.

Sample: blood. The receptors here all came from a girl under 10 years old in good health.

The rearrangement uses TRBV28 and TRBJ2-1, with TRBD2 identical over 9 bases. CDR1 is MDHEN and CDR2 is SYDVKM in the germline V gene. J was trimmed by 4 bases and V by 6 bases; bases with no gene match: 10. The CDR3 sequence is 16 residues long. In nucleotides, the CDR3 is TGTGCCAGCAGGAAGATGACTAGCGGACTTTACAATGAGCAGTTCTTC. The encoded protein is CASRKMTSGLYNEQFF. The variable domain in full, with the rest retrieved from reference TRBV28 and TRBJ2-1, is DVKVTQSSRYLVKRTGEKVFLECVQDMDHENMFWYRQDPGLGLRLIYFSYDVKMKEKGDIPEGYSVSREKKERFSLILESASTNQTSMYLCASRKMTSGLYNEQFFGPGTRLTVL.

The V and J genes are TRBV5-1 and TRBJ2-2, with 10 bases fitting TRBD2. The germline V gene encodes CDR1 SGHRS and CDR2 YFSETQ. The CDR3 sequence is 16 residues long. V was clipped by 3 bases and J by 2 bases; unmatched bases: 4. The CDR3 coding sequence is TGCGCCAGCAGCTCATTACTAGCGGGAAACACCGGGGAGCTGTTTTTT. This codes for CASSSLLAGNTGELFF.

The chain has TRBV5-6 and TRBJ2-5; D is possibly TRBD1 or TRBD2 (7 bases each). Germline V gene lookup returns CDR1 SGHDT and CDR2 YYEEEE. V shed 2 bases and J shed 2 bases, with 13 bases lying between them. CDR3 length equals 15 residues. The CDR3 here is CASSFRGGWQETQYF. In nucleotides, the CDR3 is TGTGCCAGCAGCTTCAGGGGGGGTTGGCAAGAGACCCAGTACTTC.

The V call is TRBV5-1, the J call TRBJ2-5, with a tentative D call TRBD1 (6 bases). Germline V gene data show CDR1 as SGHRS and CDR2 as YFSETQ. The length of the CDR3 is 15 residues. The V end lost 0 bases, the J end lost 4 bases, and 13 bases lay between the germline ends. The CDR3 reads CASSLEGGVGETQYF. The CDR3 coding sequence is TGCGCCAGCAGCTTGGAAGGGGGTGTGGGAGAGACCCAGTACTTC. The variable domain in full, completed from reference TRBV5-1 and TRBJ2-5, reads KAGVTQTPRYLIKTRGQQVTLSCSPISGHRSVSWYQQTPGQGLQFLFEYFSETQRNKGNFPGRFSGRQFSNSRSEMNVSTLELGDSALYLCASSLEGGVGETQYFGPGTRLLVL.

This chain joins TRBV29-1 and TRBJ2-5; D may be TRBD2 (7 bases). The better agreement between TRBJ2-1 and the DNA end casts doubt on the J call. The CDR3 runs 15 residues. Per germline, CDR1 SQVTM and CDR2 ANQGSEA. CDR3: CSVDGAGARAHEQFF. As DNA, the CDR3 is TGCAGCGTTGATGGTGCGGGGGCGCGGGCCCATGAGCAGTTCTTC.